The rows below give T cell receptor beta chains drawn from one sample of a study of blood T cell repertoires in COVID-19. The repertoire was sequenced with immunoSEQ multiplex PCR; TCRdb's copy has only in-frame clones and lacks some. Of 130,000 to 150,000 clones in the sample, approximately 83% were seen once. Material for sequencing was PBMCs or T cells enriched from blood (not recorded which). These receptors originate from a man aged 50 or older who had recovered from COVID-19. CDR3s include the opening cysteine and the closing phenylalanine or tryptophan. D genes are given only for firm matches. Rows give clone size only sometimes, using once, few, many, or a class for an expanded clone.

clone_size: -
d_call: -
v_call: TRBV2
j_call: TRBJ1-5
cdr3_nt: TGTGCCAGCAGTAGCTCCGGTGGCAATCAGCCCCAGCATTTT
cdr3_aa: CASSSSGGNQPQHF

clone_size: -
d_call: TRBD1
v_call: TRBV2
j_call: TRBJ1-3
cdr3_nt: TGTGCCAGCAGTGGGGACAGGGGACACACCATATATTTT
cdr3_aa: CASSGDRGHTIYF

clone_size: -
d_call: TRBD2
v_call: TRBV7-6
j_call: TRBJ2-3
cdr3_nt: TGTGCCAGCAGCCCTAGCGGGGGGCCGGCAGATACGCAGTATTTT
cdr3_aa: CASSPSGGPADTQYF

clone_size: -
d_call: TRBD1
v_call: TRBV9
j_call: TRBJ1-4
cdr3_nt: TGTGCCAGCAGCCCTAGGACAGGAGGGTCAACTAATGAAAAACTGTTTTTT
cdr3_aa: CASSPRTGGSTNEKLFF

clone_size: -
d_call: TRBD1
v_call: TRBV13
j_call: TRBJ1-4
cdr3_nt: TGTGCCAGCAGCCCCACCCCCGTGACGGGACAGGGGGCAACTAATGAAAAACTGTTTTTT
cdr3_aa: CASSPTPVTGQGATNEKLFF

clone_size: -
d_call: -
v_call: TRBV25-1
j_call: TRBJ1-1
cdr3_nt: TGTGCCAGCAGATCCGGGGTTCGGACTGAAGCTTTCTTT
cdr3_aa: CASRSGVRTEAFF

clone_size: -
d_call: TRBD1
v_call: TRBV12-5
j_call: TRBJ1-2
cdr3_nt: TGTGCTAGTGGTCTCTCTCGGACAGGATCAAACTATGGCTACACCTTC
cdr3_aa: CASGLSRTGSNYGYTF

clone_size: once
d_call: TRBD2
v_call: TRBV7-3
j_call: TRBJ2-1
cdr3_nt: TGTGCCAGCAGTCGAGCGGGGGGCTCCGATGAGCAGTTCTTC
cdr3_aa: CASSRAGGSDEQFF

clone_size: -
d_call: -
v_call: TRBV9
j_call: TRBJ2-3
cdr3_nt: TGTGCCAGCAGCGGTAATACGCAGTATTTT
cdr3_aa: CASSGNTQYF

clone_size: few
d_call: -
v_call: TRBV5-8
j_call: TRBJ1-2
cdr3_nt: TGTGCCAGCAGCAGGACAGACCCTGGCTATGGCTACACCTTC
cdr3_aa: CASSRTDPGYGYTF

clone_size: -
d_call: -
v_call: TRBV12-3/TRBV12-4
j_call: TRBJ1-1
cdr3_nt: TGTGCCAGCAGAACAGTGAACACTGAAGCTTTCTTT
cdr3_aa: CASRTVNTEAFF

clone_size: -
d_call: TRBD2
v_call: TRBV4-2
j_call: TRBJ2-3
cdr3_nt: TGTGCCAGCAGCCAAGAAATACTAGCGGGGGGCACAGATACGCAGTATTTT
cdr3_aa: CASSQEILAGGTDTQYF

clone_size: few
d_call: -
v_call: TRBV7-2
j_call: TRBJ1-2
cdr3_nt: TGTGCCAGCAGCCCTAAAACCGCAGGGGCGATAAGCTACACCTTC
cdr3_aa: CASSPKTAGAISYTF

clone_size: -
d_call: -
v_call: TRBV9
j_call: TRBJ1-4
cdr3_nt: TGTGCCAGCAGCGTAGCGCGGACCCCCCAGGCGGGAAAACTGTTTTTT
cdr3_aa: CASSVARTPQAGKLFF

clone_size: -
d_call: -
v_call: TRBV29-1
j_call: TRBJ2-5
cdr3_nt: TGCAGCGTTTTATTCACCGCTAAGACCCAGTACTTC
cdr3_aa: CSVLFTAKTQYF

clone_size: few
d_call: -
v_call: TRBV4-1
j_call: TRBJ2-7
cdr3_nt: TGCGCCAGCAGCCAAGAGGACGGCCGACAGCGTTCCTACGAGCAGTACTTC
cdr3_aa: CASSQEDGRQRSYEQYF

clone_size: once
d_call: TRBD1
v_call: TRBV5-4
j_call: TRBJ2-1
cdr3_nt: TGTGCCAGCAGCGGGACAGTCTCCTACAATGAGCAGTTCTTC
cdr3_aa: CASSGTVSYNEQFF

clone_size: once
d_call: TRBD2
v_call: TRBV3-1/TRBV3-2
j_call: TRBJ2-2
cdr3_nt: TGTGCCAGCAGCCAAAGACTAGCGGACACCGGGGAGCTGTTTTTT
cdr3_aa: CASSQRLADTGELFF

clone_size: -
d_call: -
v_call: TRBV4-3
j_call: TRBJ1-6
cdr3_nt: TGCGCCAGCAGCCAAGTCGGGGGTCAGAGTTCACCCCTCCACTTT
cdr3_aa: CASSQVGGQSSPLHF

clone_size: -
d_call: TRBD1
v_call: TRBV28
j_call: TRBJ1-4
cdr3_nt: TGTGCCAGCAGTGCCGGGGACAGGAGATTGACTTTTTTT
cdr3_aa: CASSAGDRRLTFF

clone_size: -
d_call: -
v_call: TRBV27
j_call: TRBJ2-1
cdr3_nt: TGTGCCAGCCGCACCGCGGGACAGAATTACAATGAGCAGTTCTTC
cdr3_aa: CASRTAGQNYNEQFF

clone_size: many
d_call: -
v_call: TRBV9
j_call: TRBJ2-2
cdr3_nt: TGTGCCAGCAGCGTACTCGACAGGAACACCGGGGAGCTGTTTTTT
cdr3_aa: CASSVLDRNTGELFF

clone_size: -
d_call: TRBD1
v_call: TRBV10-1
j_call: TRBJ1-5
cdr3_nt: TGCGCCGCGGGGTGGCCAGGGGGCGATCAGCCCCAGCATTTT
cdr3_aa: CAAGWPGGDQPQHF

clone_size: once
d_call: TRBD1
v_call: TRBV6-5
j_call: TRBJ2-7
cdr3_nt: TGTGCCAGCAGGGACACAGGGGCAAGCTCCTACGAGCAGTACTTC
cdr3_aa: CASRDTGASSYEQYF

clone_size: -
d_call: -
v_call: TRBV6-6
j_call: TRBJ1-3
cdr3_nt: TGTGCCAGCAGTACCCCCCGGGGAATCTCTGGAAACACCATATATTTT
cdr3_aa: CASSTPRGISGNTIYF

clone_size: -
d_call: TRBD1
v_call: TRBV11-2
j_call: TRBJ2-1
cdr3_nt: TGTGCCAGCAGCTTAGTGACAGGGGGAGCTTACAATGAGCAGTTCTTC
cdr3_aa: CASSLVTGGAYNEQFF

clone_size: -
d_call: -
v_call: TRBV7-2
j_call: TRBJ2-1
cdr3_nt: TGTGCCAGCAGCTTAGCGGGACTCCACGATGAGCAGTTCTTC
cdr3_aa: CASSLAGLHDEQFF

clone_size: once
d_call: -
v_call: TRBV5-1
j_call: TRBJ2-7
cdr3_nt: TGCGCCAGCAGCTTGGATCCTAACGGCGAGCAGTACTTC
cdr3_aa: CASSLDPNGEQYF

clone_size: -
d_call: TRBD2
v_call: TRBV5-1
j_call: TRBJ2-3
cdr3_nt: TGCGCCAGCACCCCCAGGATTATCCTAGCGGGACTAAACACAGATACGCAGTATTTT
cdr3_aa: CASTPRIILAGLNTDTQYF

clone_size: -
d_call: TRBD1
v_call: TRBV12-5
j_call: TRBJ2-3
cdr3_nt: TGTGCTAGTGGTCCCGGACAGGGCGCAGATACGCAGTATTTT
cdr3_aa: CASGPGQGADTQYF

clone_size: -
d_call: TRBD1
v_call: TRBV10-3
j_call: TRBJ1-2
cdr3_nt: TGTGCCATCAGTGAGCTTCTAACAGGGGCCCAGGGCTATGGCTACACCTTC
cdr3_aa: CAISELLTGAQGYGYTF

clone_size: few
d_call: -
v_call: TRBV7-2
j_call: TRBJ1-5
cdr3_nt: TGTGCCAGCAGCTTAGGGCCGGGGGGGGCACAGCCCCAGCATTTT
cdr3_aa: CASSLGPGGAQPQHF

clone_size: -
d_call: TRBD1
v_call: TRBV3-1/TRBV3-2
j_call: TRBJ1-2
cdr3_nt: TGTGCCAGCAGCCCTGAGTCGGCAGGGGGCAGCCTGTGTGGCTACACCTTC
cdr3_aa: CASSPESAGGSLCGYTF

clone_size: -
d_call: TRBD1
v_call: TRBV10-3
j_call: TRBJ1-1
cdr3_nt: TGTGCCGTCGGACAGGTCGGAGAAGCTTTCTTT
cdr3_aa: CAVGQVGEAFF

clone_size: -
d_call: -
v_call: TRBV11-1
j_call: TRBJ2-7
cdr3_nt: TGTGCCAGCAGCCCCAACAGGGCACGGTCCTACGAGCAGTACTTC
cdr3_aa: CASSPNRARSYEQYF

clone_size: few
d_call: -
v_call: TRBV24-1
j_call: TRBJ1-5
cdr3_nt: TGTGCCCACATCTTGGGCAATAAGCAGCCCCAGCATTTT
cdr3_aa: CAHILGNKQPQHF

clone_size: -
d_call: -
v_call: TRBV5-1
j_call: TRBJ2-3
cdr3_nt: TGCGCCAGCAGCTTGGTAACTAGCACAGATACGCAGTATTTT
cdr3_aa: CASSLVTSTDTQYF

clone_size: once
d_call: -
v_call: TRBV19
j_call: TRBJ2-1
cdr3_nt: TGTGCCAGTAGGCGGGGGGGACAGGGGAACAATGAGCAGTTCTTC
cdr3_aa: CASRRGGQGNNEQFF

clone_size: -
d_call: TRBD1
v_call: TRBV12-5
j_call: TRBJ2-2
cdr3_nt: TGTGCTAGTGGTAGGGACAGCCAGGACGGGGAGCTGTTTTTT
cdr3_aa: CASGRDSQDGELFF

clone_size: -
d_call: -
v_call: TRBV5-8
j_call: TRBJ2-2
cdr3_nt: TGTGCCAGCAGCTTGGATGGTAGCCTGAACACCGGGGAGCTGTTTTTT
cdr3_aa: CASSLDGSLNTGELFF

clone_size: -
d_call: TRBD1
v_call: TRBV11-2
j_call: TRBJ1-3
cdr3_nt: TGTGCCAGCAGCTTCGGGGACAGGGGGATGGACACCATATATTTT
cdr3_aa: CASSFGDRGMDTIYF

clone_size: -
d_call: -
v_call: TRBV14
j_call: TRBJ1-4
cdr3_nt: TGTGCCAGCAGCCAATTTGGCGGCAATGAAAAACTGTTTTTT
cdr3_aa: CASSQFGGNEKLFF

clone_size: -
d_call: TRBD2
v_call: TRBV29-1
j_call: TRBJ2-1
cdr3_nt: TGCAGCTATGGACTAGCGGGTCATAATGAGCAGTTCTTC
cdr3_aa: CSYGLAGHNEQFF

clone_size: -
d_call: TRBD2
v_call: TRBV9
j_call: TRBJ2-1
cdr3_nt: TGTGCCAGCAGCGGTGGCCCCTTAGCGGGGGGGCGCAATGAGCAGTTCTTC
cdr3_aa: CASSGGPLAGGRNEQFF

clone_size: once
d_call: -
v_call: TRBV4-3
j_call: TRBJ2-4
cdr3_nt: TGCGCCAGCAGCCAAGATGTCTTAGCCAAAAACATTCAGTACTTC
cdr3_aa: CASSQDVLAKNIQYF

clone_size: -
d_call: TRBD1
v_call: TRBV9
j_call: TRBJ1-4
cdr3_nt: TGTGCCAGCAGCGTAGGCGCCGACAGGGCGGATGAAAAACTGTTTTTT
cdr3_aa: CASSVGADRADEKLFF

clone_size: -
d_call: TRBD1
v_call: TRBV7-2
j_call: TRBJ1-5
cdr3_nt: TGTGCCAGCAGCTTAGACAGGGGAGGCAATCAGCCCCAGCATTTT
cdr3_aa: CASSLDRGGNQPQHF

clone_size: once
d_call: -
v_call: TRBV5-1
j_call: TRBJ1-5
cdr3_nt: TGCGCCAGCAGCGCCGGAGAGAATCAGCCCCAGCATTTT
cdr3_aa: CASSAGENQPQHF